These 21 T cell receptor beta chains were sequenced from one sample in a study of blood T cell repertoires in COVID-19. Here immunoSEQ multiplex PCR was the method, and the copy in TCRdb shows in-frame clones only, minus some. Among under 80,000 clones, about 90% were seen once, and the ten largest hold around 4.4%. Source material: peripheral blood. These receptors originate from a man between 45 and 60 years old with active COVID-19.

J is TRBJ2-1 and V is TRBV5-1, with a possible D match to TRBD1 (7 bases). The V and J ends lost 4 bases and 6 bases respectively, with 20 bases between them. The germline CDR1 and CDR2 sequences are SGHRS and YFSETQ. CDR3 length equals 16 residues. For the CDR3, the DNA is TGCGCCAGCAGCGTCCCCAGGGGGGATTCAACCAATGAGCAGTTCTTC. It codes for CASSVPRGDSTNEQFF.

V and J are TRBV4-3 and TRBJ2-3, with 10 bases identical to TRBD1. CDR1 is LGHNA, CDR2 YSLEER, per germline. The CDR3 is 15 amino acids. V trimming: 1 base; J trimming: 3 bases; junction bases outside the gene matches: 1. The CDR3 loop is CASSQGDRGTDTQYF. The CDR3 coding sequence is TGCGCCAGCAGCCAAGGGGACAGGGGAACAGATACGCAGTATTTT.

This clone was seen a handful of times. The chain carries TRBV9 and TRBJ2-1, with 11 bases matching TRBD2. This CDR3 region has 13 residues. Germline V lookup: CDR1 SGDLS, CDR2 YYNGEE. Losses at the gene ends were 4 bases for V and 13 bases for J; bases not matched to a gene: 7. This chain's CDR3 is CASSPRGTSGQFF. CDR3 bases: TGTGCCAGCAGCCCGAGGGGGACTAGCGGACAGTTCTTC.

This chain joins TRBV27 and TRBJ1-5; D perhaps matches TRBD1 (5 bases). The germline V and J ends were trimmed by 5 bases and 3 bases, with 11 bases remaining between them. Germline V gene data show CDR1 as MNHEY and CDR2 as SMNVEV (reference sequence). This CDR3 has 14 residues. CDR3 residues: CASSGGGYNQPQHF. In DNA form, the CDR3 reads TGTGCCAGCAGTGGGGGGGGTTACAATCAGCCCCAGCATTTT.

A single count supports this clone. The rearrangement uses TRBV7-8 and TRBJ2-2; 11 bases line up with TRBD2. Germline assignment: CDR1 SGHVS and CDR2 FQNEAQ. The CDR3 totals 19 residues. The ends lost 0 bases at V and 4 bases at J; junction bases unmatched: 10. The CDR3 protein is CASSLALGLAGRGTGELFF. For the CDR3, the DNA is TGTGCCAGCAGCTTAGCCCTCGGACTAGCGGGCCGAGGCACCGGGGAGCTGTTTTTT.

V usage is TRBV27 and J usage is TRBJ2-1; TRBD2 agrees at 11 bases. The length of the CDR3 is 16 residues. Germline V gene data show CDR1 as MNHEY and CDR2 as SMNVEV (reference sequence). V lost 4 bases to trimming and J lost 10 bases; unmatched junction nucleotides: 12. The DNA for the CDR3 is TGTGCCAGCAGTTCCGAGGGACTAGCGGCCCGCCGGGAGCAGTTCTTC. Amino acids: CASSSEGLAARREQFF.

The chain combines TRBV6-6 with TRBJ2-7; 8 bases line up with TRBD1. The CDR3 spans 14 residues. Trimming at V came to 8 bases and at J to 0 bases, leaving 6 bases not matched to a gene. Germline assignment: CDR1 MNHNY and CDR2 SVGAGI (reference sequence). The CDR3 loop is CASGRGQGSYEQYF. The CDR3 bases are TGTGCCAGCGGTCGCGGACAGGGCTCCTACGAGCAGTACTTC.

This clone has only one observation. The CDR3 DNA sequence: TGTGCCAGCAGCCTGACAGGGTATAATTCACCCCTCCACTTT. This translates into CASSLTGYNSPLHF. The V and J genes are TRBV7-9 and TRBJ1-6, with 7 bases fitting TRBD1. The CDR3 has 14 amino acids. In germline, CDR1 is SEHNR, CDR2 FQNEAQ (reference sequence). V was pared by 5 bases and J by 4 bases, with 2 bases of the junction left unmatched.

The genes are TRBV12-3 or TRBV12-4 and TRBJ2-3; no clear D gene. Trimming stripped 7 bases from V and 1 base from J, with 9 bases between. The length of the CDR3 is 13 residues. Here the CDR3 DNA reads TGTGCCAGCACCGACCGGGGCACAGATACGCAGTATTTT. Translated: CASTDRGTDTQYF.

This chain connects TRBV28 to TRBJ1-2; weak D call: TRBD1 (5 bases). This CDR3 has 14 residues. The germline CDR1 and CDR2 sequences are MDHEN and SYDVKM. Deletions cut 6 bases from V and 8 bases from J, with 19 bases between. CDR3 amino acids: CASRTPLAQGGYTF. CDR3 DNA: TGTGCCAGCAGGACCCCTTTGGCTCAGGGAGGCTACACCTTC.

The chain has TRBV13 and TRBJ1-6, with D hard to call. The CDR3 totals 15 residues. V lost 4 bases and J lost 4, with 11 bases in between. Germline V gives CDR1 PRHDT, CDR2 FYEKMQ (reference sequence). This CDR3 is CASSSGLVYNSPLHF. In DNA, the CDR3 is TGTGCCAGCAGCTCCGGACTCGTTTATAATTCACCCCTCCACTTT.

This clone was counted a single time. The rearrangement links TRBV6-2 or TRBV6-3 to TRBJ2-1, with TRBD2 matching over 7 bases. The CDR3 has 15 amino acids. In germline, CDR1 is MNHEY, CDR2 SVGEGT. J lost 9 bases, V lost 2 bases, and 10 bases had no gene match. The DNA of the CDR3 is TGTGCCAGCAGTTACCATGCCGGAGCGGGGACTGAGCAGTTCTTC. It is translated as CASSYHAGAGTEQFF.

The chain recombines TRBV19 with TRBJ2-2; 7 bases match TRBD2. The germline gives CDR1 LNHDA, CDR2 SQIVND (reference sequence). This CDR3 is 15 amino acids long. The V segment lost 7 bases and the J segment 3 bases; nucleotides outside the gene matches: 8. The CDR3 sequence is CASNPSGAHTGELFF. The CDR3, as DNA: TGTGCCAGTAACCCGAGCGGGGCGCACACCGGGGAGCTGTTTTTT.

This CDR3 reads CASSQDFYREYSPLHF. CDR3 in DNA: TGTGCCAGCAGCCAAGATTTTTACAGGGAGTATTCACCCCTCCACTTT. This chain uses TRBV4-2 with TRBJ1-6; D possibly corresponds to TRBD1 (6 bases). Germline-derived CDR1 and CDR2 are LGHNA and YNFKEQ. V was cut by 0 bases and J by 8 bases, with 14 bases left in between. CDR3 length: 16 residues.

The chain carries TRBV3-1 (or the pseudogene TRBV3-2) and TRBJ1-4; perhaps TRBD1 as D (5 bases). The CDR3 has 14 amino acids. Germline CDR1 reads LGHDT; CDR2 reads YNNKEL (reference sequence). Trimming took 5 bases from V and 7 from J, leaving 14 bases between them. CDR3 coding DNA: TGTGCCAGCAGCACCTGTTGGGGCTCTGAAAAACTGTTTTTT. Its translation is CASSTCWGSEKLFF.

This chain connects TRBV5-6 to TRBJ1-2; maybe TRBD1 (6 bases). V lost 0 bases to trimming and J lost 5 bases, with 14 bases between them. The CDR3 sequence is 15 residues long. CDR1 is SGHDT and CDR2 is YYEEEE in the germline V gene. CDR3 coding DNA: TGTGCCAGCAGCTTGGCCGCAGGGGAGAGTTATGGCTACACCTTC. Its protein product is CASSLAAGESYGYTF.

The chain couples TRBV5-1 to TRBJ2-7; TRBD2 matches 11 bases. Germline CDR1 SGHRS, CDR2 YFSETQ. CDR3 length: 15 residues. J was trimmed by 2 bases and V by 0 bases; bases with no gene match: 1. Written as DNA, the CDR3 is TGCGCCAGCAGCTTGGTAGCGGGGGGGCCCTACGAGCAGTACTTC. Translation gives CASSLVAGGPYEQYF.

The V and J genes are TRBV7-2 and TRBJ2-6, with D possibly being TRBD1 (6 bases). V dropped 5 bases and J dropped 2 bases, with 10 bases sitting between them. The CDR3 has 15 amino acids. Germline V gene data show CDR1 as SGHTA and CDR2 as FQGNSA. The CDR3 bases are TGTGCCAGCAGCACACAGGGAGCTGGGGCCAACGTCCTGACTTTC. Translated: CASSTQGAGANVLTF. The full variable domain, its missing parts supplied by reference TRBV7-2 and TRBJ2-6, is GAGVSQSPSNKVTEKGKDVELRCDPISGHTALYWYRQSLGQGLEFLIYFQGNSAPDKSGLPSDRFSAERTGGSVSTLTIQRTQQEDSAVYLCASSTQGAGANVLTFGAGSRLTVL.

Only a few counts were recorded for this clone. The chain's CDR3 is CSASTSGGAYNEQFF. The CDR3 bases are TGCAGTGCTAGTACTAGCGGGGGGGCCTACAATGAGCAGTTCTTC. The V gene is TRBV20-1, the J gene TRBJ2-1, with TRBD2 matching over 13 bases. V lost 3 bases, J lost 2 bases, and 1 base stayed unmatched. Germline V gene sequence: CDR1 DFQATT, CDR2 SNEGSKA (reference sequence). This CDR3 contains 15 residues.

The V call is TRBV24-1, the J call TRBJ1-5, with 8 positions matching TRBD1. The CDR3 is made up of 17 amino acids. The J segment lost 2 bases and the V segment lost 4 bases, leaving 9 bases of the junction unmatched. Germline CDR1 is KGHDR and CDR2 is SFDVKD. CDR3 amino acids: CATSESGQGRGNQPQHF. For the CDR3, the DNA is TGTGCCACCAGTGAATCCGGACAGGGTCGGGGCAATCAGCCCCAGCATTTT.

The V and J genes are TRBV2 and TRBJ2-4, with 10 bases fitting TRBD2. V lost 8 bases and J lost 0; bases outside the gene matches: 16. There are 19 residues in the CDR3. CDR1 and CDR2 from the germline V gene are SNHLY and FYNNEI. The CDR3 DNA follows: TGTGCCAGCCGGGGAGGCCTAGCGGGAGTCCTACTAGCCAAAAACATTCAGTACTTC. Encoded protein: CASRGGLAGVLLAKNIQYF.